Listed below are T cell receptor beta chains from one sample, sequenced in a study of T cell clonotyping in hematopoietic cell transplantation. Sequenced by immunoSEQ multiplex PCR; TCRdb stores in-frame clones only, minus some. Among about 45,000 clones listed, approximately 80% were seen once. The starting material was peripheral blood mononuclear cells, obtained before stem cell transplant. The source is a man between 60 and 70 years old with myelodysplastic syndrome. Some clones in this sample may be carry-over from other donors' samples. The CDR3 runs from the conserved cysteine through the conserved F or W. Each record gives: CDR3 protein, D gene, V gene, J gene, clone size. D genes are given only for firm matches. Clone sizes are given selectively: once, few, many, or a class where the clone is expanded.

CDR3aa: CASSSIQVQETQYF
d_gene: -
v_gene: TRBV28
j_gene: TRBJ2-5
abundance: -

CDR3aa: CASSYETGGGYGYTF
d_gene: TRBD1
v_gene: TRBV6-5
j_gene: TRBJ1-2
abundance: -

CDR3aa: CASSLDGVTHNEQFF
d_gene: -
v_gene: TRBV5-1
j_gene: TRBJ2-1
abundance: -

CDR3aa: CASSTQEKLFF
d_gene: -
v_gene: TRBV7-2
j_gene: TRBJ1-4
abundance: once

CDR3aa: CASSEAYYEQYF
d_gene: -
v_gene: TRBV6-1
j_gene: TRBJ2-7
abundance: -

CDR3aa: CASSQGQGLNTEAFF
d_gene: TRBD1
v_gene: TRBV4-3
j_gene: TRBJ1-1
abundance: -

CDR3aa: CALRGRGGAWEDTQYF
d_gene: TRBD2
v_gene: TRBV7-2
j_gene: TRBJ2-3
abundance: -

CDR3aa: CAIRPGDEGPQHF
d_gene: -
v_gene: TRBV10-3
j_gene: TRBJ1-5
abundance: -

CDR3aa: CASSGLRDRGINQPQHF
d_gene: TRBD1
v_gene: TRBV9
j_gene: TRBJ1-5
abundance: -

CDR3aa: CSVYGTHGDNEQFF
d_gene: -
v_gene: TRBV29-1
j_gene: TRBJ2-1
abundance: few